The 5 T cell receptor beta chains listed next were all sequenced from one sample in a study of shared clonotypes between healthy human individuals. Terminally differentiated effector memory CD45RA+ cells were excluded by CCR7 positive selection of CD45RO-negative cells. Produced via immunoSEQ multiplex PCR; TCRdb's table is partial and in-frame only. In the table there are about 2.2 million clones, roughly 93% of which are singletons. Sequenced input: naive CD8+ T cells from PBMCs. The receptors originated from a young man in good health. Some clones in this sample may be carry-over from other donors' samples.

This clone was seen once. The chain combines TRBV28 with TRBJ1-5; D may be TRBD1 (5 bases). Trimming shortened V by 7 bases and J by 3 bases, and 13 bases separated the two germline ends. The germline gives CDR1 MDHEN, CDR2 SYDVKM. The CDR3 runs to 14 residues. CDR3 nucleotide sequence: TGTGCCAGCAATTCCAACAGGTACAATCAGCCCCAGCATTTT. The encoded protein is CASNSNRYNQPQHF.

The CDR3 coding sequence is TGCAGCGTTGAAGCGAAGGGACTAGCGGGAAAGAGCTCCTACAATGAGCAGTTCTTC. As protein: CSVEAKGLAGKSSYNEQFF. The chain combines TRBV29-1 with TRBJ2-1; 13 bases agree with TRBD2. CDR3 length: 19 residues. Trimming cost V 1 base and J 0 bases; bases outside gene matches: 9. CDR1 is SQVTM and CDR2 is ANQGSEA in the germline V gene.

The V gene is TRBV4-1, the J gene TRBJ2-7; the match to TRBD1 covers 8 bases. This CDR3 spans 17 amino acids. The V and J ends lost 4 bases and 4 bases, in that order; junction bases with no gene match: 15. CDR1 is MGHRA and CDR2 is YSYEKL in the germline V gene. This chain's CDR3 is CASSLHITGTGWYEQYF. DNA for the CDR3: TGCGCCAGCAGCCTCCACATCACCGGGACAGGTTGGTACGAGCAGTACTTC.

This CDR3 reads CASSQDWGWSNYGYTF. In DNA, the CDR3 is TGTGCCAGCAGCCAAGATTGGGGCTGGAGCAACTATGGCTACACCTTC. This rearrangement joins TRBV4-2 to TRBJ1-2; TRBD1 might be the D (5 bases). This CDR3 has 16 residues. Germline V gene data show CDR1 as LGHNA and CDR2 as YNFKEQ. V was shortened by 0 bases and J by 2 bases, with 13 bases between the two germline ends.

V is TRBV6-5 and J is TRBJ2-3; D gene uncertain. The length of the CDR3 is 14 residues. Germline lookup yields CDR1 MNHEY and CDR2 SVGAGI. V gave up 6 bases and J gave up 0 bases, with 10 bases separating them. The CDR3 loop is CASSVDSSTDTQYF. CDR3 coding DNA: TGTGCCAGCAGCGTGGATTCTAGCACAGATACGCAGTATTTT.